The rows below give T cell receptor beta chains drawn from one sample of a study of shared clonotypes between healthy human individuals. Generated by immunoSEQ multiplex PCR, the TCRdb table keeps only in-frame clones and is missing some. The sample contains about 2.2 million clones, 93% of which appear only once. Sample: naive CD8+ T cells from PBMCs. The receptors were gathered from a man aged 18 to 29 in good health. Some clones in this sample may be carry-over from other donors' samples. Both conserved end residues are part of each CDR3. The order of the fields is clone size, J gene, V gene, CDR3 length, D gene, CDR3 protein, CDR3 DNA. D genes are given only for firm matches. Not all rows give a size; the values are once, few, many and, for expanded clones, a class.

clone_size: few
j_call: TRBJ1-5
v_call: TRBV25-1
cdr3_length: 15
d_call: TRBD1
cdr3_aa: CASSDPAGGDQPQHF
cdr3_nt: TGTGCCAGCAGTGACCCCGCAGGGGGTGATCAGCCCCAGCATTTT

clone_size: few
j_call: TRBJ1-1
v_call: TRBV29-1
cdr3_length: 14
d_call: -
cdr3_aa: CSVGGSIGSTEAFF
cdr3_nt: TGCAGCGTCGGTGGCTCCATCGGCAGCACTGAAGCTTTCTTT

clone_size: -
j_call: TRBJ1-1
v_call: TRBV13
cdr3_length: 13
d_call: -
cdr3_aa: CASSKGGYTEAFF
cdr3_nt: TGTGCCAGCAGTAAAGGGGGATACACTGAAGCTTTCTTT

clone_size: -
j_call: TRBJ1-1
v_call: TRBV4-1
cdr3_length: 15
d_call: TRBD1
cdr3_aa: CASSPSQGTGGEAFF
cdr3_nt: TGCGCCAGCTCTCCCTCCCAAGGGACAGGTGGTGAAGCTTTCTTT

clone_size: -
j_call: TRBJ1-2
v_call: TRBV11-2
cdr3_length: 15
d_call: TRBD1
cdr3_aa: CASSAQGAREKGYTF
cdr3_nt: TGTGCCAGCAGCGCCCAGGGGGCGCGGGAGAAGGGCTACACCTTC

clone_size: -
j_call: TRBJ2-3
v_call: TRBV9
cdr3_length: 16
d_call: TRBD2
cdr3_aa: CASSVSGTRATDTQYF
cdr3_nt: TGTGCCAGCAGCGTATCGGGGACTAGGGCCACAGATACGCAGTATTTT

clone_size: -
j_call: TRBJ2-7
v_call: TRBV5-8
cdr3_length: 13
d_call: -
cdr3_aa: CASSSGIPYEQYF
cdr3_nt: TGTGCCAGCAGCTCCGGGATCCCCTACGAGCAGTACTTC

clone_size: -
j_call: TRBJ1-1
v_call: TRBV11-2
cdr3_length: 14
d_call: TRBD1
cdr3_aa: CASSLGSRGTEAFF
cdr3_nt: TGTGCCAGCAGCTTAGGTTCCAGGGGGACTGAAGCTTTCTTT

clone_size: -
j_call: TRBJ1-4
v_call: TRBV6-1
cdr3_length: 14
d_call: -
cdr3_aa: CASSVGLLGEKLFF
cdr3_nt: TGTGCCAGCAGTGTAGGTCTCCTAGGGGAAAAACTGTTTTTT

clone_size: -
j_call: TRBJ2-7
v_call: TRBV2
cdr3_length: 16
d_call: -
cdr3_aa: CASSEGRGTLTVEQYF
cdr3_nt: TGTGCCAGCAGTGAAGGACGAGGGACCCTCACGGTCGAGCAGTACTTC

clone_size: -
j_call: TRBJ2-1
v_call: TRBV7-9
cdr3_length: 19
d_call: TRBD2
cdr3_aa: CASSLVIVAGESSYNEQFF
cdr3_nt: TGTGCCAGCAGCTTAGTCATTGTAGCGGGAGAATCCTCCTACAATGAGCAGTTCTTC

clone_size: -
j_call: TRBJ2-3
v_call: TRBV7-7
cdr3_length: 15
d_call: TRBD2
cdr3_aa: CASSLVVGGRDTQYF
cdr3_nt: TGTGCCAGCAGCTTAGTAGTGGGAGGGCGAGATACGCAGTATTTT

clone_size: -
j_call: TRBJ2-7
v_call: TRBV23-1
cdr3_length: 13
d_call: TRBD1
cdr3_aa: CASGGQGAGEQYF
cdr3_nt: TGCGCCAGCGGAGGACAGGGGGCAGGAGAGCAGTACTTC

clone_size: -
j_call: TRBJ2-3
v_call: TRBV6-1
cdr3_length: 16
d_call: TRBD2
cdr3_aa: CASSEWGGRASDTQYF
cdr3_nt: TGTGCCAGCAGTGAGTGGGGCGGGAGGGCCTCAGATACGCAGTATTTT

clone_size: -
j_call: TRBJ2-1
v_call: TRBV7-9
cdr3_length: 14
d_call: -
cdr3_aa: CASSPPGLYNEQFF
cdr3_nt: TGTGCCAGCAGCCCGCCCGGCCTTTACAATGAGCAGTTCTTC

clone_size: -
j_call: TRBJ1-2
v_call: TRBV9
cdr3_length: 18
d_call: -
cdr3_aa: CASSGPSTGREQIYGYTF
cdr3_nt: TGTGCCAGCAGCGGACCCTCGACCGGTAGGGAACAAATCTATGGCTACACCTTC

clone_size: -
j_call: TRBJ1-2
v_call: TRBV28
cdr3_length: 18
d_call: TRBD1
cdr3_aa: CASRSLVPLGQGADGYTF
cdr3_nt: TGTGCCAGCCGATCATTGGTTCCATTAGGACAGGGGGCAGATGGCTACACCTTC

clone_size: -
j_call: TRBJ2-3
v_call: TRBV9
cdr3_length: 13
d_call: -
cdr3_aa: CASSAPPVVAQYF
cdr3_nt: TGTGCCAGCAGCGCGCCCCCAGTAGTTGCGCAGTATTTT

clone_size: -
j_call: TRBJ2-3
v_call: TRBV6-5
cdr3_length: 14
d_call: TRBD2
cdr3_aa: CASSIAGETDTQYF
cdr3_nt: TGTGCCAGCAGCATAGCGGGAGAGACAGATACGCAGTATTTT